This T cell receptor (beta chain) was recovered during a study of neurological immune-mediated disorders. 5'RACE with 10-nucleotide random UMIs generated the cDNA. Every sequencing run produced over 200 million TCR-beta sequences that came from 15-18 subjects. MiXCR, applied by TCRdb to the 5' RACE reads, yields one record per CDR3 protein. The sample shows tens of thousands of distinct CDR3 sequences, over 20% of them seen only once. The CDR3 runs to 17 residues. Germline V lookup: CDR1 SGHRS, CDR2 YFSETQ. General study findings and limits: The greatest TCR clonal expansion appeared in HTLV-1-associated myelopathy and the smallest, falling below healthy controls, in multiple sclerosis.

This clonotype was counted a few times. Its antigen is unknown. Relative to the germline gene, one junction end is altered; a read error may explain this. Stored at -80 C, 2 million PBMCs were the source of the unsorted libraries. Sequences were obtained from PBMCs. The chain couples TRBV5-1 to TRBJ2-7; 7 bases are shared with TRBD2. The receptor was derived from a woman in her seventies in good health. The CDR3 spells CASSLGVGIAGVYEPYF. The CDR3 bases are TGCGCCAGCAGCTTGGGGGTGGGGATTGCGGGAGTCTACGAGCCGTACTTC.